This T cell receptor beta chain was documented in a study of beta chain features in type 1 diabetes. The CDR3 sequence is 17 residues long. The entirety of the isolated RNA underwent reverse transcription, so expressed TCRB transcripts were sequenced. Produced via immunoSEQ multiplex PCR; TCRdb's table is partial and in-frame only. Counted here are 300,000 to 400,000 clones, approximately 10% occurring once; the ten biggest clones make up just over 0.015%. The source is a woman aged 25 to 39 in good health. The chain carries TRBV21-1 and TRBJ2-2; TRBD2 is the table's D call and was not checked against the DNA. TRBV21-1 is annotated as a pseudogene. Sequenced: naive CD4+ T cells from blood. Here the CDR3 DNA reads TGTGCCAGCAGCACCCACTCTAGCGGGAGGAACACCGGGGAGCTGTTTTTT. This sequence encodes CASSTHSSGRNTGELFF.